Reported below is one T cell receptor beta chain. Its antigen is not identified. Between the trimmed V and J ends, which lost 5 bases and 0 bases, there was a span of 16 bases. The CDR3 has 16 amino acids. Germline V gene data show CDR1 as LNHDA and CDR2 as SQIVND (reference sequence). This sample was taken from a study of cytomegalovirus exposure and HLA in healthy donors. The overall study: The roughly 110 validation repertoires used the same platform as the approximately 670 first-cohort repertoires (as reported by a later analysis).

Generated by immunoSEQ multiplex PCR, the TCRdb table keeps only in-frame clones and is missing some. This table has 130,000 to 150,000 clones, 85% to 90% appearing once. Points from the study as a whole: The listing of fewer than 200 TCR beta chains classed them as cytomegalovirus-associated. There were a few CMV-associated chains whose specificity for CMV antigens was confirmed in vitro.

This sequence joins TRBV19 and TRBJ1-2; D call uncertain. Sequenced material: PBMCs. This receptor was taken from a woman aged 18-29 years in good health and CMV-seropositive. Written as DNA, the CDR3 is TGTGCCAGTAGTGTTGCCGTTGAGGCCCCTAACTATGGCTACACCTTC. This codes for CASSVAVEAPNYGYTF.